This T cell receptor beta chain originates from a study of blood T cell repertoires in COVID-19 (dated by TCRdb to the early 2020s). Context from the whole study: The collaborator samples originated in the United States, Italy and Spain and spanned the acute and convalescent phases of COVID-19. Where available, HLA class I and class II types were taken from metadata supplied by the sample provider and were not determined by assay-based typing. A freely available public database, intended as a resource for researchers studying the immune response to SARS-CoV-2, is where the repertoires were released. The samples were drawn from the first 160 participants of the ongoing ImmuneRACE study and from some 1,300 subjects provided by 6 global collaborators. A de-identified subject ID, COVID-19 status, age in years and sex were almost always included in the sample metadata. Subjects who had been exposed to COVID-19, were actively infected with it, or had recovered from it provided the deeply sampled blood TCRbeta repertoires that made up the dataset. The prospective study material was composed of cDNA or gDNA derived from T cells, B-cell-depleted T cells, or PBMCs.

Results the study describes overall, beyond this receptor: The amount of clinical and demographic metadata varied by source and participant and was provided uncurated.

From a lookup of the germline V gene, CDR1 and CDR2 are KGHDR and SFDVKD. Taken from cysteine to phenylalanine, the CDR3 has 16 residues. Only the CDR3 region is kept as DNA, spanning 48 bases read in frame from base 1. The junction carries 15 bases between V and J, which are trimmed by 3 bases and 2 bases respectively. The immunoSEQ Assay, a bias-controlled multiplex PCR, was used to amplify TCRbeta CDR3 regions from genomic DNA. Turning to the authors' computational methods: Within the assay, amplification of reference gene primers was used to estimate how many nucleated cells each sample contained. To quantify the absolute abundance of each unique TCRbeta CDR3 rearrangement, sequence reads were collapsed and filtered. Productive Simpson clonality was computed per sample as the square root of Simpson's diversity index over productive rearrangements. TCRdb carries this immuneACCESS record with in-frame sequences only. Its versions omit some clonotypes, under half of them owing to an unresolved V gene in the studies checked, with the rest unexplained. The D gene and trimming were derived from the DNA, and the V and J assignments and clone size from that table. For this sample the table gives some 350,000 clones, of which 85% to 90% were detected only once. The top ten constitute 6.5% of the sample.

Each collaborating institution followed its own protocols to collect whole blood in K2EDTA tubes. For TCRbeta analysis, collaborators shipped samples in one of three forms: frozen whole blood, isolated PBMCs, or DNA extracted from either of those sample types. In the case of this clone: Its antigen target is currently unknown. The input lacks base qualities; no much larger clone sits a single base away.

This TCR was recovered from a man between 18 and 29 years old with active or convalescent COVID-19. The rearranged segments are TRBV24-1 and TRBJ1-2, with the D gene not clear enough to name. The sequenced sample consisted of peripheral blood. In nucleotides, the sequence is TGTGCCACCAGTGATCCCCGGGTACTCGGGAACTATGGCTACACCTTC. Its coded protein is CATSDPRVLGNYGYTF.